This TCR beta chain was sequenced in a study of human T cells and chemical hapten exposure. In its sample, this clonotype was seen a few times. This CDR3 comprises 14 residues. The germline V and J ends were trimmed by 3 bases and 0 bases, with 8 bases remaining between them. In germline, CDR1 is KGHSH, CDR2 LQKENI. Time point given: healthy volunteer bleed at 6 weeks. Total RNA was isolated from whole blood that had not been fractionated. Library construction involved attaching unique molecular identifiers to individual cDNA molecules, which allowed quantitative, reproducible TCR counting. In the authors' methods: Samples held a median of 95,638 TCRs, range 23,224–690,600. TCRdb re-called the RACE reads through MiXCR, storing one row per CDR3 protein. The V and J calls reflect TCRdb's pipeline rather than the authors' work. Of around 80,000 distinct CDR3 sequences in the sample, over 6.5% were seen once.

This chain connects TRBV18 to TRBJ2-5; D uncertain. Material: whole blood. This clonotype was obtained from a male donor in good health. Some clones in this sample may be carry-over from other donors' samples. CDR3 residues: CASSPLEYQETQYF. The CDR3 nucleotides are TGTGCCAGCTCACCCCTAGAATACCAAGAGACCCAGTACTTC. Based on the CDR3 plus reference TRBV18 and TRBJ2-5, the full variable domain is NAGVMQNPRHLVRRRGQEARLRCSPMKGHSHVYWYRQLPEEGLKFMVYLQKENIIDESGMPKERFSAEFPKEGPSILRIQQVVRGDSAAYFCASSPLEYQETQYFGPGTRLLVL.